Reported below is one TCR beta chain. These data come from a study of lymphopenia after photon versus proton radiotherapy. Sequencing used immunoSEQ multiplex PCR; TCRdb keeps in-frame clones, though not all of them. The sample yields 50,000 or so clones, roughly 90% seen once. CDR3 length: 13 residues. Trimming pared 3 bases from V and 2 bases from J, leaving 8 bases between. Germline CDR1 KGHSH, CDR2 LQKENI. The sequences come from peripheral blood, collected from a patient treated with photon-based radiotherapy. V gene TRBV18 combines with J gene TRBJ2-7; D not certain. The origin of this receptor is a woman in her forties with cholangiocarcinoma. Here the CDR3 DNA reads TGTGCCAGCTCACCTCTCCGAGCCTACGAGCAGTACTTC. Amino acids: CASSPLRAYEQYF.